This T cell receptor beta chain originates from a study of blood T cell repertoires in COVID-19. Looking at the study overall: Specimens from acute and convalescent COVID-19 originated in the United States, Italy and Spain. PBMCs, B-cell-depleted T cells, or T cells provided the cDNA or gDNA that made up the material.

Original analysis: Amplification of reference gene primers was used by the study to estimate nucleated cell counts. Profiling relied on immunoSEQ multiplex PCR, and the TCRdb table lists in-frame clones only, not all of them. The D gene and trimming were derived from the DNA, and the V and J assignments and clone size from that table. In the table there are 250,000 to 300,000 clones, just over 85% of which are singletons. The length of the CDR3 is 14 residues. V lost 5 bases to trimming and J lost 1 base, with 11 bases between them. CDR1 is PRHDT, CDR2 FYEKMQ, per germline (reference sequence). Sequencing was done on a sample of peripheral blood. The sequence came from a woman between 25 and 40 years old with active or convalescent COVID-19. V and J are TRBV13 and TRBJ1-1; D perhaps matches TRBD1 (5 bases). DNA of the CDR3: TGTGCCAGCAGCCAAAGGACAAGGAACACTGAAGCTTTCTTT. Protein sequence: CASSQRTRNTEAFF.